Included here is one T cell receptor (beta chain) sequence, with context. The data stem from a study of response to subunit inactivated influenza vaccine. Using its own MiXCR run on the RT-PCR reads, TCRdb lists one record per CDR3 protein. The sample contains 500,000 to 550,000 distinct CDR3 sequences, about 8% of which appear only once. The V end lost 2 bases, the J end lost 1 base, and 8 bases lay between the germline ends. The CDR3 covers 14 residues. CDR1 is LGHDT, CDR2 YNNKEL, per germline (reference sequence). Sequenced material: PBMCs from blood, taken around 25 months after vaccination. The clonotype originates from a man aged 45 to 75 who received an inactivated influenza vaccine. The V and J genes are TRBV3-1 and TRBJ1-2; D unresolved. This CDR3 reads CASSQHQDNYGYTF. The CDR3 DNA follows: TGTGCCAGCAGCCAACATCAGGATAACTATGGCTACACCTTC.